A single sample gave rise to the 5 T cell receptor beta chains below, sequenced in a study of Tregs in tolerant kidney transplant recipients (dated by TCRdb to 2018 to 2020). To prepare the library, the immunoSEQ multiplex PCR assay was applied. What TCRdb holds here is the immuneACCESS table cut down to in-frame rearrangements. Part of the clones is not present; checked against another copy, under half of the missing clones reflect an unresolved V gene, and the others are unexplained. A total of under 100,000 clones appear in this sample, approximately 94% of them only once. The leading ten clones occupy 4.5% to 5% of the sample. What was sequenced was CD8+ T cells from blood. The receptor set was obtained from a human donor in good health.

This clone was counted only a few times. The chain carries TRBV6-1 and TRBJ1-5; D not resolved. Trimming stripped 7 bases from V and 9 bases from J, with 10 bases between. The germline V gene encodes CDR1 MNHNS and CDR2 SASEGT. The CDR3 sequence is 11 residues long. Here the CDR3 DNA reads TGTGCCAGCATCGGCAGAGGGCCCCAGCATTTT. Residues: CASIGRGPQHF.

This rearrangement joins TRBV27 to TRBJ2-1, with 10 bases lining up with TRBD1. The CDR3 totals 17 residues. V lost 0 bases and J lost 2; bases outside the gene matches: 4. Germline V lookup: CDR1 MNHEY, CDR2 SMNVEV (reference sequence). The CDR3 DNA sequence: TGTGCCAGCAGTTTATCCCACGGGACAGGGGCCTACAATGAGCAGTTCTTC. This sequence encodes CASSLSHGTGAYNEQFF.

The chain links TRBV6-1 to TRBJ1-1, with D uncertain. CDR1 and CDR2 from the germline V gene are MNHNS and SASEGT. Trimming stripped 1 base from V and 1 base from J, with 4 bases between. The CDR3 is made up of 13 amino acids. The CDR3 sequence is CASSEDGNTEAFF. In DNA, the CDR3 is TGTGCCAGCAGTGAAGATGGGAACACTGAAGCTTTCTTT.

The J gene is TRBJ2-3, the V gene TRBV4-1; D may be TRBD2 (6 bases). V was clipped by 0 bases and J by 5 bases, with 9 bases between them. CDR1 is MGHRA, CDR2 YSYEKL, per germline. There are 14 residues in the CDR3. The CDR3 reads CASSQDPGVDTQYF. The CDR3 region has the DNA TGCGCCAGCAGCCAAGATCCGGGGGTAGATACGCAGTATTTT.

This chain joins TRBV7-9 and TRBJ1-6; tentatively, D is TRBD1 (5 bases). This CDR3 comprises 15 residues. The germline V gene has CDR1 SEHNR and CDR2 FQNEAQ (reference sequence). Deletions cut 3 bases from V and 10 bases from J, with 16 bases between. The CDR3 nucleotides read TGTGCCAGCAGCTTTTCAGGGCAGGGCAGGTCACCCCTCCACTTT. This encodes CASSFSGQGRSPLHF.